This record looks at one TCR beta chain sequence and its context. The entry originates in a study of blood T cell repertoires in COVID-19. About the research overall: COVID-19 samples collected from the United States, Italy and Spain covered acute and convalescent phases.

Assay used: immunoSEQ multiplex PCR; TCRdb lists only in-frame clones, some missing. The sample yields 110,000 or so clones, more than 70% seen once. Germline CDR1 and CDR2: GTSNPN and SVGIG (reference sequence). The CDR3 sequence is 20 residues long. J was trimmed by 0 bases and V by 5 bases; bases with no gene match: 21. This sequence was found in a human donor in a cohort sampled during active COVID-19. The specimen sequenced was peripheral blood. The gene calls are TRBV30 and TRBJ1-3; TRBD1 matches 8 bases. CDR3 loop: CAWLPGTGVYFTSSGNTIYF. The CDR3, as DNA: TGTGCCTGGTTACCCGGGACAGGCGTTTATTTTACAAGCTCTGGAAACACCATATATTTT.